This is a list of T cell receptor beta chains from one sample in a study of OX40 agonist ivuxolimab in advanced cancers. Here immunoSEQ multiplex PCR was the method, and the copy in TCRdb shows in-frame clones only, minus some. The profile shows over 100,000 clones, approximately 90% of them singletons. This specimen was CD4+ or CD8+ T cells sorted from blood, taken in a trial of the OX40 agonist ivuxolimab. The receptors originated from an adult with an advanced solid tumor such as melanoma, head and neck, liver or kidney cancer. CDR3s include the opening cysteine and the closing phenylalanine or tryptophan. Each record gives: CDR3 protein, CDR3 DNA, clone size, V gene, D gene, J gene. A D gene is named only where the DNA matches it firmly. Clone size is stated in some rows and not others, as once, few, many or a class when expanded.

CAWSAGLWGETQYF,TGTGCCTGGAGCGCGGGACTCTGGGGGGAGACCCAGTACTTC,.,TRBV30,.,TRBJ2-5
CASSLGQGNYEQYF,TGTGCCAGCAGCTTGGGGCAGGGTAACTACGAGCAGTACTTC,.,TRBV5-4,.,TRBJ2-7
CASSTGTLDNEQFF,TGTGCCAGCAGTACCGGGACACTAGACAATGAGCAGTTCTTC,.,TRBV25-1,.,TRBJ2-1
CASSPPLAGFYEQYF,TGTGCCAGCTCACCTCCGCTAGCGGGGTTCTACGAGCAGTACTTC,.,TRBV18,TRBD2,TRBJ2-7
CASSGFRGETQYF,TGTGCCAGCAGCGGATTCCGGGGGGAGACCCAGTACTTC,.,TRBV7-9,.,TRBJ2-5
CASRDRPTANYGYTF,TGTGCCAGCCGGGACAGGCCAACAGCTAACTATGGCTACACCTTC,.,TRBV6-1,TRBD1,TRBJ1-2
CASSLDRDRGATQHF,TGTGCCAGCAGCTTAGACCGGGACAGGGGTGCAACCCAGCATTTT,.,TRBV7-2,TRBD1,TRBJ1-5
CASSLSLTSQPQHF,TGTGCCAGCAGTTTATCCCTGACGTCTCAGCCCCAGCATTTT,.,TRBV28,.,TRBJ1-5
CASSLYTRGADSNQPQHF,TGTGCCAGCTCACTGTACACGCGGGGGGCGGATAGCAATCAGCCCCAGCATTTT,.,TRBV18,.,TRBJ1-5
CAWSGGPNQPQHF,TGTGCCTGGAGCGGGGGACCCAATCAGCCCCAGCATTTT,.,TRBV30,.,TRBJ1-5
CASSTGQAQETQYF,TGCGCCAGCAGCACCGGACAGGCCCAAGAGACCCAGTACTTC,.,TRBV5-1,TRBD1,TRBJ2-5
CASREAYNSPLHF,TGTGCCAGCAGGGAGGCCTATAATTCACCCCTCCACTTT,.,TRBV7-2,.,TRBJ1-6
CASSPPGRENTEAFF,TGTGCCAGCTCACCCCCGGGGAGGGAGAACACTGAAGCTTTCTTT,.,TRBV18,.,TRBJ1-1
CASRGIPGQGFAYGYTF,TGTGCCAGTAGGGGCATCCCGGGACAGGGATTCGCCTATGGCTACACCTTC,once,TRBV19,TRBD1,TRBJ1-2
CASSVGGSGELFF,TGTGCCAGCAGCGTAGGAGGATCCGGGGAGCTGTTTTTT,.,TRBV9,.,TRBJ2-2
CASSSGGIGANVLTF,TGTGCTAGCAGCTCGGGTGGGATTGGGGCCAACGTCCTGACTTTC,.,TRBV7-7,.,TRBJ2-6
CASRPQTNQPQHF,TGTGCCAGCAGGCCACAGACCAATCAGCCCCAGCATTTT,.,TRBV27,.,TRBJ1-5
CAPQGANEKLFF,TGTGCCCCACAGGGTGCTAATGAAAAACTGTTTTTT,.,TRBV7-8,.,TRBJ1-4
CASSSQRVTTEAFF,TGTGCCAGCAGCTCCCAAAGGGTTACCACTGAAGCTTTCTTT,.,TRBV7-9,.,TRBJ1-1
CATRSILAPTGELFF,TGTGCCACCAGAAGTATACTAGCCCCTACCGGGGAGCTGTTTTTT,.,TRBV28,.,TRBJ2-2
CATSRDVSHNSPLHF,TGTGCCACCAGCAGAGATGTCTCGCATAATTCACCCCTCCACTTT,.,TRBV15,.,TRBJ1-6
CASSLGTGPLVSGNTIYF,TGCGCCAGCAGCCTGGGGACAGGGCCCTTAGTGTCTGGAAACACCATATATTTT,.,TRBV5-1,TRBD1,TRBJ1-3
CATSTSRGAGLGTDTQYF,TGTGCCACCAGCACCAGTAGGGGAGCAGGACTGGGCACAGATACGCAGTATTTT,.,TRBV15,.,TRBJ2-3
CASSGQGSGYTF,TGTGCCAGTAGTGGACAGGGATCTGGCTACACCTTC,.,TRBV19,TRBD1,TRBJ1-2
CASSLGGRLNTEAFF,TGTGCCAGCAGCTTAGGCGGAAGGTTAAACACTGAAGCTTTCTTT,.,TRBV7-2,.,TRBJ1-1
CASSDFRLAVSDTQYF,TGTGCCAGCAGCGATTTTAGACTAGCGGTTTCAGATACGCAGTATTTT,.,TRBV7-3,TRBD2,TRBJ2-3
CASSPRQGINEQFF,TGTGCCAGCTCACCGCGACAGGGGATCAATGAGCAGTTCTTC,.,TRBV18,TRBD1,TRBJ2-1
CASSFQGQGLNEQFF,TGTGCCAGCAGTTTTCAGGGACAGGGCCTCAATGAGCAGTTCTTC,.,TRBV28,TRBD1,TRBJ2-1
CASSLRTVNYGYTF,TGTGCCAGCAGCTTAAGGACAGTGAACTATGGCTACACCTTC,.,TRBV5-4,.,TRBJ1-2
CASSLGAVYEQYF,TGTGCCAGCAGTTTGGGGGCGGTCTACGAGCAGTACTTC,.,TRBV6-6,.,TRBJ2-7
CASSYTTGNTEAFF,TGTGCCAGCAGTTACACCACAGGGAACACTGAAGCTTTCTTT,few,TRBV6-6,.,TRBJ1-1
CASSVGQRAFF,TGTGCCAGCAGCGTAGGTCAAAGGGCTTTCTTT,few,TRBV9,.,TRBJ1-1
CASSPSGTAEKLFF,TGTGCCAGCTCACCTTCGGGGACAGCTGAAAAACTGTTTTTT,.,TRBV18,TRBD1,TRBJ1-4
CASRDPGESNEKLFF,TGTGCCAGCAGGGACCCAGGGGAGTCTAATGAAAAACTGTTTTTT,.,TRBV28,.,TRBJ1-4
CAIQRGMNTGELFF,TGTGCCATCCAGCGGGGTATGAACACCGGGGAGCTGTTTTTT,.,TRBV10-3,TRBD2,TRBJ2-2
CASRKGFNSYNEQFF,TGTGCCAGCAGGAAGGGATTCAATTCCTACAATGAGCAGTTCTTC,.,TRBV6-5,.,TRBJ2-1
CASSPGYALDNEQFF,TGTGCCAGCTCACCGGGCTACGCATTGGACAATGAGCAGTTCTTC,.,TRBV18,.,TRBJ2-1
CASSRGTSGITGELFF,TGTGCCAGCAGCCGTGGGACTAGCGGAATTACCGGGGAGCTGTTTTTT,.,TRBV4-2,TRBD2,TRBJ2-2
CASSLAGQGQETQYF,TGCGCCAGCAGCTTGGCTGGACAGGGCCAAGAGACCCAGTACTTC,once,TRBV5-1,TRBD1,TRBJ2-5
CASSGGGAKNIQYF,TGTGCCAGCAGTGGAGGGGGTGCCAAAAACATTCAGTACTTC,.,TRBV28,.,TRBJ2-4
CASSYRQGKGEQYF,TGTGCCAGCAGTTACAGGCAGGGCAAGGGCGAGCAGTACTTC,.,TRBV6-6,.,TRBJ2-7
CASSIGSQSPLHF,TGTGCCAGCAGCATAGGATCTCAATCACCCCTCCACTTT,.,TRBV6-6,.,TRBJ1-6
CASSGGSEAFF,TGTGCCAGCAGTGGGGGGTCTGAAGCTTTCTTT,few,TRBV28,.,TRBJ1-1
CASSLTGAHYGYTF,TGTGCCAGCAGTTTAACAGGGGCTCACTATGGCTACACCTTC,.,TRBV28,TRBD1,TRBJ1-2
CASSFGTDYEQYF,TGTGCCAGCAGCTTCGGGACAGATTACGAGCAGTACTTC,.,TRBV5-6,TRBD1,TRBJ2-7
CASSLAAGHEQFF,TGCGCCAGCAGCTTGGCCGCAGGACATGAGCAGTTCTTC,.,TRBV5-1,.,TRBJ2-1
CASRDGQSSYEQYF,TGTGCCAGCCGTGACGGACAGAGCTCCTACGAGCAGTACTTC,.,TRBV28,.,TRBJ2-7
CASSLDGGREQPQHF,TGCGCCAGCAGCTTGGACGGGGGAAGAGAGCAGCCCCAGCATTTT,.,TRBV5-1,.,TRBJ1-5
CASRSGGSYEQYF,TGCGCCAGCAGATCAGGGGGCTCCTACGAGCAGTACTTC,once,TRBV10-1,TRBD1,TRBJ2-7
CAWSGLNYGYTF,TGTGCCTGGAGTGGCCTCAACTATGGCTACACCTTC,.,TRBV30,.,TRBJ1-2
CASGDGNGYTF,TGTGCCAGCGGGGACGGGAATGGCTACACCTTC,.,TRBV19,.,TRBJ1-2
CASSPQGSYEQYF,TGTGCCAGCTCACCACAGGGTTCCTACGAGCAGTACTTC,.,TRBV18,.,TRBJ2-7
CASSYAANSPLHF,TGTGCCAGCAGCTACGCAGCTAATTCACCCCTCCACTTT,few,TRBV6-5,.,TRBJ1-6
CASSESIPDRQYF,TGTGCCAGCAGTGAAAGTATTCCGGACAGGCAGTACTTC,.,TRBV6-5,TRBD1,TRBJ2-4
CASSSPGFFGEAFF,TGTGCCAGCAGCTCTCCAGGGTTTTTCGGTGAAGCTTTCTTT,.,TRBV7-2,.,TRBJ1-1
CASSKVRVVAKNIQYF,TGTGCCAGCAGCAAAGTTCGGGTTGTAGCCAAAAACATTCAGTACTTC,.,TRBV21-1,.,TRBJ2-4
CASSFGGEQYF,TGTGCCAGCAGCTTCGGAGGCGAGCAGTACTTC,few,TRBV5-5,.,TRBJ2-7
CASDSFLMNTEAFF,TGTGCCAGCGATAGCTTCCTGATGAACACTGAAGCTTTCTTT,.,TRBV6-6,.,TRBJ1-1
CASTTPGFREQFF,TGTGCCAGCACCACGCCCGGTTTCAGGGAGCAGTTCTTC,.,TRBV6-5,.,TRBJ2-1